This T cell receptor (beta chain) derives from a study of technical replicates of blood from a few donors. The method was immunoSEQ multiplex PCR; TCRdb's version includes in-frame clones alone and lacks a portion of them. The table records about 73,000 clones, 90% to 95% of them present only once. CDR3 length equals 15 residues. After removal of 1 base from V and 3 bases from J, the junction contained 2 bases not matched to a gene. Germline V gene data show CDR1 as LNHDA and CDR2 as SQIVND (reference sequence). Sequencing used PBMCs. The receptor was isolated from a human donor in good health. Some clones in this sample may be carry-over from other donors' samples. The genes are TRBV19 and TRBJ2-7, with TRBD2 matching over 11 bases. The CDR3 DNA reads TGTGCCAGTAGTATAGCAACTAGCGGGAGCTACGAGCAGTACTTC. Its protein product is CASSIATSGSYEQYF.